This TCR beta chain is drawn from a study of blood T cells in healthy people across ages. Study-wide results and limits: The study lacked donor CMV status, which possibly confounded expanded clonotype changes.

The germline V gene encodes CDR1 ENHRY and CDR2 SYGVKD. With 0 bases clipped from V and 1 base from J, the junction kept 5 bases outside the gene matches. The CDR3 length is 17 residues. The authors ran a second PCR of about 6 to 11 cycles using a sample-barcoded 5' primer and a J-beta primer mix. TCRdb processed the 5' RACE reads anew with MiXCR; each CDR3 protein has one entry. The sample consists of 1.4 million to 1.5 million distinct CDR3 sequences, approximately 42% of them appearing once. With regard to this clonotype: Its antigen is unknown.

The chain recombines TRBV10-3 with TRBJ2-1; 8 nucleotides align to TRBD2. The receptor's source is a woman aged 18 to 35 in good health. Sequencing was done on a sample of blood. The CDR3 DNA follows: TGTGCCATCAGTGAGTCGACTAGCGAGGGTTCCTACAATGAGCAGTTCTTC. Translation gives CAISESTSEGSYNEQFF.